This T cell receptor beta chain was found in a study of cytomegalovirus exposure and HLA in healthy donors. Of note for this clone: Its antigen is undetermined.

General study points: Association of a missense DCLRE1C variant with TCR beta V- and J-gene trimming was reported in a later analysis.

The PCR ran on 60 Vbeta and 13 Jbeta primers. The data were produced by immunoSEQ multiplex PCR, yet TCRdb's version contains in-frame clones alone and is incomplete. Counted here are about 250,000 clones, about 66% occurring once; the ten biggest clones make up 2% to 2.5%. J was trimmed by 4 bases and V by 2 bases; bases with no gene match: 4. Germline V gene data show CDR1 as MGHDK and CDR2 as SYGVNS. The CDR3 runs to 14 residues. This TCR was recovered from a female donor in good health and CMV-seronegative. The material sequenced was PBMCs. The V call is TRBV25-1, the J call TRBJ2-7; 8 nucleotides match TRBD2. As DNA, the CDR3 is TGTGCCAGCAGTGAAGTAGGGACTAGTTACGAGCAGTACTTC. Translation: CASSEVGTSYEQYF.